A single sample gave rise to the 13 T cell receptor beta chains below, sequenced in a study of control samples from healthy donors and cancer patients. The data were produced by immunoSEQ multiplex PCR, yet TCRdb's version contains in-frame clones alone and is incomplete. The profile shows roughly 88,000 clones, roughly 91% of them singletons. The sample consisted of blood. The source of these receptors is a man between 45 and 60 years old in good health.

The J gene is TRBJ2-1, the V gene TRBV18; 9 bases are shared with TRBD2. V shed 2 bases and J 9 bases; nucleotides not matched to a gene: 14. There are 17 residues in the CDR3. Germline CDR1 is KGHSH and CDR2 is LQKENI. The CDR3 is CASSPVAGGPQGAEQFF. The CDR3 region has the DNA TGTGCCAGCTCACCAGTGGCGGGGGGGCCACAAGGGGCTGAGCAGTTCTTC. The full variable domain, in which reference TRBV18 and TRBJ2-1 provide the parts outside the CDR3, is NAGVMQNPRHLVRRRGQEARLRCSPMKGHSHVYWYRQLPEEGLKFMVYLQKENIIDESGMPKERFSAEFPKEGPSILRIQQVVRGDSAAYFCASSPVAGGPQGAEQFFGPGTRLTVL.

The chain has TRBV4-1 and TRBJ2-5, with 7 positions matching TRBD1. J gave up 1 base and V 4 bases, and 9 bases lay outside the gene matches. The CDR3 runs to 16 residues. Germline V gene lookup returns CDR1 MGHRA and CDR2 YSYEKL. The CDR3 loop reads CASSPTRTGFQETQYF. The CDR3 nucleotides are TGCGCCAGCAGCCCCACGAGGACAGGCTTCCAAGAGACCCAGTACTTC.

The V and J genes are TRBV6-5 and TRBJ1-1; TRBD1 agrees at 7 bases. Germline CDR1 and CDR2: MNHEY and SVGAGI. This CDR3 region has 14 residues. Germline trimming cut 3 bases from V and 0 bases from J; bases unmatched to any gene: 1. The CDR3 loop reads CASSYRGLNTEAFF. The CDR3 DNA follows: TGTGCCAGCAGTTATAGGGGGCTGAACACTGAAGCTTTCTTT.

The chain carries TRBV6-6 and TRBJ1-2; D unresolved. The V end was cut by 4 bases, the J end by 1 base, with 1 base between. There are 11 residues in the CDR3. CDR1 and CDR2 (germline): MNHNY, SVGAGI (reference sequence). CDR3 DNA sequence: TGTGCCAGCAGTTTTAACTATGGCTACACCTTC. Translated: CASSFNYGYTF.

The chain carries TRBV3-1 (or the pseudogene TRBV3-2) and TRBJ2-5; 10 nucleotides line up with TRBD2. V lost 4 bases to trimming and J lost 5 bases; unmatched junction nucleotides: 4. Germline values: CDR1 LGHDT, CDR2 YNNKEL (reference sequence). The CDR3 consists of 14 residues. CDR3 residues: CASSLTSGSETQYF. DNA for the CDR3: TGTGCCAGCAGCCTGACTAGCGGGTCGGAGACCCAGTACTTC.

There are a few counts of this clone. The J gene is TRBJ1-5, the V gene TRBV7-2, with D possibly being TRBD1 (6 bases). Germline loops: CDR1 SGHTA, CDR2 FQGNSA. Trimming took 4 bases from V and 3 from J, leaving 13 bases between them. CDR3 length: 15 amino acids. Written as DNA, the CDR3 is TGTGCCAGCAGCTCTCAAACGGGGGCCAATCAGCCCCAGCATTTT. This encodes CASSSQTGANQPQHF.

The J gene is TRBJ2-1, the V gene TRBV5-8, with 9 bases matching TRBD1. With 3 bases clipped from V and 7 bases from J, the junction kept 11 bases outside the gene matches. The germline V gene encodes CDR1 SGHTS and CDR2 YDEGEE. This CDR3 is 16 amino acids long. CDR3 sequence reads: CASSSATGTGRNEQFF. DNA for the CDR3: TGTGCCAGCAGCTCCGCAACCGGGACAGGGAGAAATGAGCAGTTCTTC.

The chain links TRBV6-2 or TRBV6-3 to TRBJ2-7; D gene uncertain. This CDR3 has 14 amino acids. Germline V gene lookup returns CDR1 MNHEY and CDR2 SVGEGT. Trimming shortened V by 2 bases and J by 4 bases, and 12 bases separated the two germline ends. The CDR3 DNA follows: TGTGCCAGCAGTTACCCCGAATTGGGTTACGAGCAGTACTTC. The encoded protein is CASSYPELGYEQYF.

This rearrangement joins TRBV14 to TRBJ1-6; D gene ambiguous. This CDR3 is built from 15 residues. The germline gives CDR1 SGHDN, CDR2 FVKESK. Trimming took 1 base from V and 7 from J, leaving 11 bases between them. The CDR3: CASSQGGVLNSPLHF. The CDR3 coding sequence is TGTGCCAGCAGCCAAGGCGGAGTGTTGAATTCACCCCTCCACTTT. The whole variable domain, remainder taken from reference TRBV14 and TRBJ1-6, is EAGVTQFPSHSVIEKGQTVTLRCDPISGHDNLYWYRRVMGKEIKFLLHFVKESKQDESGMPNNRFLAERTGGTYSTLKVQPAELEDSGVYFCASSQGGVLNSPLHFGNGTRLTVT.

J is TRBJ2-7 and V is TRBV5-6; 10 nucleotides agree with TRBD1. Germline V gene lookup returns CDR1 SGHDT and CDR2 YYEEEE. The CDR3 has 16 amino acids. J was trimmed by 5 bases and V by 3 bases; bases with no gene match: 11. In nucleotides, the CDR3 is TGTGCCAGCAGCTGGAATCTCGGGACAGGGGACCACGAGCAGTACTTC. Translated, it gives CASSWNLGTGDHEQYF.

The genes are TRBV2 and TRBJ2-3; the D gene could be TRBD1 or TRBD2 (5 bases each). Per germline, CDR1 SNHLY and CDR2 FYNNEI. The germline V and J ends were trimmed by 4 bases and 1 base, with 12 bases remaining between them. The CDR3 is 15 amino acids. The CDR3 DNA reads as TGTGCCAGCAGTGTCAGAGGGGATCGCACAGATACGCAGTATTTT. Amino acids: CASSVRGDRTDTQYF.

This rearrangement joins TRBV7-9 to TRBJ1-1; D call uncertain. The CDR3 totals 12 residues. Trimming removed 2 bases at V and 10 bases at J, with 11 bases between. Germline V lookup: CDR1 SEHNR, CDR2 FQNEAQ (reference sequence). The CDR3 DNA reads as TGTGCCAGCAGCTTAATGGAGGCGGTAGCTTTCTTT. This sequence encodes CASSLMEAVAFF.

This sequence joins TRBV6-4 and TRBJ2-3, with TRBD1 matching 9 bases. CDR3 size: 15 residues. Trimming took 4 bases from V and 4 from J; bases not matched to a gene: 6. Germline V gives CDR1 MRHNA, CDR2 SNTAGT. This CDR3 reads CASSAMGQGPDTQYF. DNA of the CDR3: TGTGCCAGCAGTGCCATGGGACAGGGACCAGATACGCAGTATTTT.